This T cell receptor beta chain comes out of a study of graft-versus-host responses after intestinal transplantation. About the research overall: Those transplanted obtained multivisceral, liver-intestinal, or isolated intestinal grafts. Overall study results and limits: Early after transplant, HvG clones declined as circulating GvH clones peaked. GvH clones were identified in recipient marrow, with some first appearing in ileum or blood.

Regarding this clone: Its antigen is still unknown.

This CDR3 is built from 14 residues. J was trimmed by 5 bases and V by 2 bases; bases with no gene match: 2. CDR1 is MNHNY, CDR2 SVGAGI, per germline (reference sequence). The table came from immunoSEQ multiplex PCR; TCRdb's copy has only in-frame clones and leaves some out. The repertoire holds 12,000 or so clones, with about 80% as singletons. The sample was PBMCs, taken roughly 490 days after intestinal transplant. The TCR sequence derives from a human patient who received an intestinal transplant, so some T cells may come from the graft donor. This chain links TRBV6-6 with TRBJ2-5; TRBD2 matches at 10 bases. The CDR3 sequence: CASSYLAGVETQYF. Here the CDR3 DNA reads TGTGCCAGCAGTTACCTAGCGGGAGTGGAGACCCAGTACTTC.